This T cell receptor (beta chain) came from a study of identical twins. From germline, CDR1 is SQVTM and CDR2 ANQGSEA. CDR3 length: 17 residues. J was trimmed by 1 base and V by 3 bases; bases with no gene match: 9. Only one count was recorded for this clonotype. TCRdb reprocessed the 5' RACE reads with MiXCR, giving one entry per CDR3 protein. The sample consists of fewer than 900,000 distinct CDR3 sequences, approximately 21% of them appearing once. This sample was also put to use in a study of T cells expressing NK-cell markers.

Sequencing was carried out using PBMCs. The source of this sequence is a woman aged 18-35 years in good health. The chain carries TRBV29-1 and TRBJ2-6, with 7 bases that match TRBD1. The DNA of the CDR3 is TGCAGCGTTGACTTTGACAGGGCCCTTTCTGGGGCCAACGTCCTGACTTTC. Translated, it gives CSVDFDRALSGANVLTF.